The rows below give T cell receptor beta chains drawn from one sample of a study of cytomegalovirus exposure and HLA in healthy donors. Libraries were prepared by immunoSEQ multiplex PCR; TCRdb keeps only in-frame clonotypes and omits some of them. Seen here are around 190,000 clones, less than 80% observed once, and the top ten hold around 4.8%. Sequencing was done on a sample of PBMCs. Receptors originate from a woman younger than 45 in good health and CMV-seropositive. Both conserved end residues are part of each CDR3.

>TRBV7-6|TRBJ2-3
CASSPAAPRGGSTDTQYF
>TRBV12-5|TRBJ1-5
CASGLVIGTGGPYSNQPQHF
>TRBV29-1|TRBJ1-1
CSVEAVQGTEAFF
>TRBV27|TRBJ2-3
CASRTGLAGSTDTQYF
>TRBV18|TRBJ1-5
CASSSQGDQPQHF
>TRBV6-1|TRBJ2-1
CASKGLAGGLNEQFF
>TRBV11-2|TRBJ2-7
CASIGGPYEQYF
>TRBV29-1|TRBJ2-1
CSVEAGYMSSYNEQFF
>TRBV19|TRBJ2-1
CASSIGGQGGNEQFF
>TRBV14|TRBJ1-2
CASSLQGYGYTF
>TRBV6-5|TRBJ2-5
CASSALGSETQYF
>TRBV30|TRBJ2-7
CAWRRGGSYEQYF
>TRBV11-3|TRBJ2-2
CASSSTVAGELFF
>TRBV30|TRBJ1-2
CAWGPQGPYGYTF
>TRBV4-1|TRBJ2-4
CASSQGLLAGAGNIQYF
>TRBV5-4|TRBJ2-3
CASSLMNSGTDTQYF
>TRBV5-5|TRBJ2-3
CASSRDPSSTDTQYF
>TRBV18|TRBJ2-7
CASSPPAGYSYEQYF
>TRBV4-1|TRBJ2-7
CASSQVDRYYEQYF
>TRBV5-1|TRBJ2-1
CATKTGGSYNEQFF
>TRBV7-2|TRBJ1-2
CASSFWQGQGYGYTF
>TRBV7-8|TRBJ1-2
CASSFTAKYGYTF
>TRBV7-9|TRBJ2-1
CSSSLGAGGAHEQFF
>TRBV6-6|TRBJ2-7
CASSYGTGAYEQYF
>TRBV7-8|TRBJ2-5
CASSAFRTEETQYF
>TRBV29-1|TRBJ2-7
CSVEFGTEGYEQYF
>TRBV5-1|TRBJ1-1
CASSLAQMNTEAFF
>TRBV30|TRBJ1-1
CAWSPGRRNTEAFF
>TRBV5-8|TRBJ1-2
CASSAFGQVYGYTF
>TRBV13|TRBJ1-2
CASSARDLVNYGYTF
>TRBV11-2|TRBJ2-3
CASSHGTSGRFNTQYF
>TRBV6-6|TRBJ1-6
CASSYSAGRENSPLHF
>TRBV11-2|TRBJ1-1
CASSLEQTEAFF
>TRBV15|TRBJ1-2
CATSRAGGPGYTF
>TRBV11-2|TRBJ2-2
CASSTRNRDYLNTGELFF
>TRBV11-3|TRBJ2-1
CASSTQGKGQFF